This T cell receptor (beta chain) was sequenced for a study of cytomegalovirus exposure and HLA in healthy donors (dated by TCRdb to between 2016 and 2019). Concerning the study at large: According to a later analysis, one platform produced both the 120 validation repertoires and the roughly 640 repertoires of the first cohort. The study was designed to test whether signatures of past pathogen exposure could be identified by cataloging public T cell receptors. A separate validation cohort of 90 to 150 different subjects was used in addition to the roughly 670-subject first cohort. The study combined high-throughput TCR immunosequencing, statistical association of individual TCRs with disease status, and machine learning to predict cytomegalovirus infection status.

General findings and caveats noted by the study authors: A total of around 150 TCR beta chains were listed by the study as associated with cytomegalovirus. In a later analysis, TCRs clustered in the first cohort were found to also tend to co-occur in the roughly 130 validation repertoires, with approximately 93% of cluster scores above 0. Most TCR sequences were seen in very few donors, while some public TCRs were found in many individuals. A few of the identified cytomegalovirus-associated TCR beta chains were confirmed in vitro to be specific for cytomegalovirus antigens. A later analysis lacked HLA typing for the validation cohort, so it scored co-occurrence in that cohort across all 110 or so repertoires. The authors suggested that the approach could potentially be generalized to other disease states and immunological phenotypes. The classifier was reported to diagnose cytomegalovirus status with high specificity and sensitivity in both the original and validation cohorts.

This clone was counted a single time. What this receptor recognizes is not known. The record has no base qualities; no much larger clone is one base away. The library was obtained by the immunoSEQ multiplex PCR assay. In the paper's pipeline: To diagnose cytomegalovirus status from the catalog of TCR beta chain sequences, a statistical classification framework was built. As stored in TCRdb, this immuneACCESS dataset retains in-frame rearrangements with V and J assigned. A fraction of the clones does not appear; measured against another copy, unresolved V genes explain less than half of the discrepancy, and the remainder lacks a known reason. D and trimming were read from the DNA, whereas the V and J calls and clone size are those reported in that table. Here the sample has approximately 260,000 clones; 65% to 90% occur a single time. The ten largest clones add up to approximately 1% of the sample.

The donors were included in the validation cohort of roughly 130 subjects, a group kept apart from the approximately 650-subject first cohort. This receptor was taken from a woman aged 18 to 35 in good health and CMV-seronegative. Source material: PBMCs.

The DNA sequence is given as TGTGCCAGCAGCCCCGGACCGGGGATCCCCAGGCAGTACTTC. The translation is CASSPGPGIPRQYF. In this chain, TRBV5-8 is recombined with TRBJ2-7, with TRBD2 perhaps the D gene, on 5 matching bases. Measured from the cysteine to the phenylalanine, the CDR3 is 14 residues long. Of the read, only the CDR3 DNA is kept; its 42 bases are in frame from base 1. The germline V gene gives CDR1 as SGHTS and CDR2 as YDEGEE. Deletion took 4 bases off V and 9 bases off J, with a span of 20 bases between the germline ends.